What follows is one TCR beta chain and its context. Its antigen is still unknown. The CDR3 loop spans 16 amino acids. V was clipped by 0 bases and J by 3 bases, with 14 bases between them. Germline V gene sequence: CDR1 SEHNR, CDR2 FQNEAQ (reference sequence). The sample belongs to a study of long-term antiretroviral therapy in people with HIV. Looking at the study overall: A decade or so separates the oldest specimens from the later 2015 immediate-ART recommendation. Study results and caveats: Controls showed broader CDR3 length ranges than did the HIV repertoires.

Running of the v3.0 immunoSEQ assay took place at survey level. Sequencing used immunoSEQ multiplex PCR; TCRdb keeps in-frame clones, though not all of them. Found here are about 21,000 clones, around nine tenths of them singletons; the top ten hold 3.5%. The TCR originated in a man in his sixties with HIV. The genes are TRBV7-9 and TRBJ2-5; D is unclear. The sample in question was unsorted PBMCs, obtained 2.3 years after starting antiretroviral therapy. CDR3 nucleotide sequence: TGTGCCAGCAGCTTAGCGGGCTTTTTGTGGAAAGAGACCCAGTACTTC. Protein: CASSLAGFLWKETQYF.